This T cell receptor beta chain was sequenced in a study of beta chain features in type 1 diabetes. Expressed TCRB transcripts got sequenced, as all isolated RNA was reverse transcribed. Generated by immunoSEQ multiplex PCR, the TCRdb table keeps only in-frame clones and is missing some. The repertoire holds some 500,000 clones, with approximately 10% as singletons. The germline V gene has CDR1 SGHTA and CDR2 FQGNSA. J lost 4 bases, V lost 6 bases, and 5 bases had no gene match. This CDR3 is built from 14 residues. Overall study results and limits: Any PCR bias toward short templates would affect both groups alike.

For this clone: Its specificity is unknown.

Sorted populations were all over 95% pure. Sequencing input: naive CD4+ T cells from blood. The chain joins TRBV7-2 to TRBJ2-1, with 8 bases that match TRBD1. The sequence was obtained from a woman aged 18-30 years in good health. CDR3 sequence: CASRNRGFYNEQFF. The CDR3 DNA follows: TGTGCCAGCAGAAACAGGGGGTTTTACAATGAGCAGTTCTTC.